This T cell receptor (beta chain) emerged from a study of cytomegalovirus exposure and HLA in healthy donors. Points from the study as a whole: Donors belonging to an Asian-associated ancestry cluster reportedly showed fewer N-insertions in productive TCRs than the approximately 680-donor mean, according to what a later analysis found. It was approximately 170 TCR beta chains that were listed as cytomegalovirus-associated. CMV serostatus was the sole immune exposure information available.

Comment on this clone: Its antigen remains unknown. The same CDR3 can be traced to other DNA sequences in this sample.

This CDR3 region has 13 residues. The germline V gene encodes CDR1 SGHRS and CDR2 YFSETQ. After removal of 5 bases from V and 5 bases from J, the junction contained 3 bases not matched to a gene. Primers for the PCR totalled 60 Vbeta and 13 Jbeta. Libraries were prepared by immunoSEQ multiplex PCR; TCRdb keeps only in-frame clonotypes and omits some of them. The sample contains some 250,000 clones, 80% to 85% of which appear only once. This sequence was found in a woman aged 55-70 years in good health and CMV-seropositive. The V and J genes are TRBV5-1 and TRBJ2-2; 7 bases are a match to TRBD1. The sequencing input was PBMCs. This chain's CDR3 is CASSLQGTGELFF. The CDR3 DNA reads TGCGCCAGCAGTTTACAGGGGACCGGGGAGCTGTTTTTT.